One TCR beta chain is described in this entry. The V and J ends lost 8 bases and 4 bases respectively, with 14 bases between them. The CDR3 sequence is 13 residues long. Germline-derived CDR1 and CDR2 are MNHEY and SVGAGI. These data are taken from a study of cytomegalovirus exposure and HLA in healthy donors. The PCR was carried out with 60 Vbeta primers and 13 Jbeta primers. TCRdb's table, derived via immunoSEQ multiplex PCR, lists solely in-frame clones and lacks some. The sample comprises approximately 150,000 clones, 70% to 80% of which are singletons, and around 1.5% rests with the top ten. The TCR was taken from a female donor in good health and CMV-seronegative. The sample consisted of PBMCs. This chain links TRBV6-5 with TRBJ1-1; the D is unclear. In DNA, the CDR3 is TGTGCCAGCGAAGCTACCGAGAGCACTGAAGCTTTCTTT. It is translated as CASEATESTEAFF.